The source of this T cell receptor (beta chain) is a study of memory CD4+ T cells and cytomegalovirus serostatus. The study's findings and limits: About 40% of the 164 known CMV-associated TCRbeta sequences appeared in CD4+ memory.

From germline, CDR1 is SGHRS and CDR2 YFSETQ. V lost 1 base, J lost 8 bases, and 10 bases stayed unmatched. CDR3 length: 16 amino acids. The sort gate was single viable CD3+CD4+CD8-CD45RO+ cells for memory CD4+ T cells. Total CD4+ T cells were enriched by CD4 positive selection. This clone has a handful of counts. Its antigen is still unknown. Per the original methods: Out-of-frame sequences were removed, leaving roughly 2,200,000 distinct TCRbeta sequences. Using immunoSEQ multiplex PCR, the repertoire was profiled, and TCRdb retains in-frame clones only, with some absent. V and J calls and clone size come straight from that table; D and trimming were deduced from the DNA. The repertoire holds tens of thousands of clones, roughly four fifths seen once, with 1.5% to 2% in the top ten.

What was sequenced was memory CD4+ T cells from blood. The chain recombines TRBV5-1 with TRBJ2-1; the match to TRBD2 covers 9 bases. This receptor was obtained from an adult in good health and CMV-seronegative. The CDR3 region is CASSLSASGNDHEQFF. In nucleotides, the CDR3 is TGCGCCAGCAGCTTGTCGGCTAGCGGGAACGACCATGAGCAGTTCTTC.